Listed here is a single T cell receptor beta chain. Its antigen remains unidentified. From each donor, an approximately 2.7 ml peripheral blood sample was collected into PAXgene tubes and kept at -80 degrees C. Without any T cell sorting, total RNA was extracted from whole blood using the PAXgene blood miRNA kit on an automated QIAcube. Peripheral blood from monozygotic twin pairs, either concordant or discordant for inflammatory bowel disease, underwent deep TCRalpha and TCRbeta repertoire profiling that used unique molecular barcoding. Smoking habits were recorded for all twin pairs, and each individual was classified as a current, former or never smoker. Library generation was performed with 5' RACE. For each TCR library, 3,000 to 3,500 ng of total RNA was used. For each sample, cDNA synthesis with SMARTScribe reverse transcriptase was split into eight separate reactions. During cDNA synthesis, unique molecular identifiers containing a 6-nucleotide sample barcode were introduced by template switching. Two nested PCRs of around 15 and 10 cycles amplified the TCRalpha and TCRbeta cDNA, and bead purification followed each PCR. Before amplification, the cDNA was treated with uracil DNA-glycosylase and purified using the QIAquick PCR purification kit. The second PCR added Illumina TruSeq-compatible adapters along with sample-specific barcodes. Library quality and concentration were assessed using TapeStation and Qubit, and roughly 5 ng of each library was pooled. Sequencing of pooled libraries was carried out on an Illumina HiSeq2500 single-index Rapid Run using 2 x 100 bp reads and custom sequencing primers. On the study's bioinformatics: MiGEC version 1.2.6 was used for UMI-based consensus assembly, which corrected PCR and sequencing errors. MiXCR version 2.1.1 was used to carry out V(D)J alignment, clonotype assembly and CDR3 extraction. Gene usage, clonotype sharing and MAIT/NKT TCR abundance were normalised by analysing the top 1000, 10 000 and 20 000 clonotypes per sample. Diversity was computed as the inverse Simpson index with the vegan R package after downsampling to 27 000 UMIs. Statistical testing used paired Mann-Whitney U tests on the discordant twin pairs and applied Benjamini-Hochberg correction for multiple testing. After reprocessing by TCRdb, each CDR3 protein sequence is one entry, and no DNA is given. The V and J calls were determined by TCRdb, not by the authors. This sample's table carries 70,000 to 95,000 distinct CDR3 sequences. About 8% of the sample goes to the ten largest clones.

The germline V gene specifies SGHDT as CDR1 and YYEEEE as CDR2. Counted from cysteine to phenylalanine, this CDR3 has 15 amino acids. A DNA sequence was not provided. This specimen comes from a study of monozygotic twins with inflammatory bowel disease (dated by TCRdb to the late 2010s). Concerning the study at large: In total, approximately 28 monozygotic twin pairs made up the full study: 19 Danish pairs, all IBD-discordant, plus nine German pairs, of which four were IBD-concordant and five were IBD-discordant. The search for disease-associated traits relied mainly on comparing, within discordant pairs, IBD patients with their genetically identical healthy co-twins. Each individual had, on average, about 151 000 unique TCRalpha sequences and 181 000 unique TCRbeta sequences available for analysis. What the study reported, not specific to this receptor: TCRbeta repertoire diversity, by inverse Simpson index, was decreased in IBD patients compared with their healthy co-twins. Fewer clonotypes were shared with other individuals by IBD patients than by healthy twins, most markedly in patients showing signs of disease activity. Distinction between different T cell subtypes could not be achieved in the analysis. No single strong signal or clonotype linked to IBD turned up in the results, so the idea that one exists was not supported. Background noise and inter-individual variability may have been introduced into the repertoires by the differing immunosuppressive treatments among patients. Repertoire similarity did not differ between concordant and discordant twins, possibly due to limited statistical power.

Sequencing was done on a sample of blood. The sequence derives from a human donor with ulcerative colitis or Crohn's disease, or a healthy co-twin of an affected twin (not recorded which). The sequence is built from TRBV5-6 and TRBJ1-5. This receptor carries the CDR3 CASSLAAASNQPQHF.